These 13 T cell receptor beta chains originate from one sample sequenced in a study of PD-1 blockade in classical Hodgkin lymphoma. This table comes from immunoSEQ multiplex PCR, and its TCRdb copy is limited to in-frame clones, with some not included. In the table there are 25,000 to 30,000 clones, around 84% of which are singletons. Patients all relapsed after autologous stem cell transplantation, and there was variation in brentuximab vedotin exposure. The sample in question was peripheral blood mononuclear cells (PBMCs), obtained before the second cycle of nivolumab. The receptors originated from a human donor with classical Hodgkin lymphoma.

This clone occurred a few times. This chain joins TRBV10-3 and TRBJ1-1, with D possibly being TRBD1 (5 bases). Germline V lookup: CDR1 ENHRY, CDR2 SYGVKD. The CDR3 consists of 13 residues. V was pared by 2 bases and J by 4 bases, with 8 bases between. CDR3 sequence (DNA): TGTGCCATCAGTGAGGTGGGGGGCACTGAAGCTTTCTTT. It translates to CAISEVGGTEAFF.

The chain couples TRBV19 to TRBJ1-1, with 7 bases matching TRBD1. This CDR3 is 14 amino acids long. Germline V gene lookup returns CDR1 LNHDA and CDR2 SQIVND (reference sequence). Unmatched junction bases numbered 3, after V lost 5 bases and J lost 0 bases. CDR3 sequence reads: CASSSQGVNTEAFF. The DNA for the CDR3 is TGTGCCAGTAGTTCCCAGGGGGTGAACACTGAAGCTTTCTTT.

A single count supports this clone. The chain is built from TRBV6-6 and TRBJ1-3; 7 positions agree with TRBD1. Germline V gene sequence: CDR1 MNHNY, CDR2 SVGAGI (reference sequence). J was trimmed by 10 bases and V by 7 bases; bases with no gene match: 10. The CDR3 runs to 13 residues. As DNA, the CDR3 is TGTGCCAGCACTTATACAGGGGTTAGAACCATATATTTT. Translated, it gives CASTYTGVRTIYF.

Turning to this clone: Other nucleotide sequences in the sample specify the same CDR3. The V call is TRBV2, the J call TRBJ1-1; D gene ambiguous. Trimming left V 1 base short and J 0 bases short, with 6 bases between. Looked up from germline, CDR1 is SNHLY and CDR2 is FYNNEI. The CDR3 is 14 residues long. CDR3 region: CASSEERMNTEAFF. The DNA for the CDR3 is TGTGCCAGCAGTGAAGAACGGATGAACACTGAAGCTTTCTTT.

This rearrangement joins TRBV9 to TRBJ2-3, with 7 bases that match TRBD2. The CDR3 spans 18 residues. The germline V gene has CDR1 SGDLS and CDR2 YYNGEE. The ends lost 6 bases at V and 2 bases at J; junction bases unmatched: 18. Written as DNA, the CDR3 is TGTGCCAGCACCAAACAACCGGGGCTAGCGGATAACACAGATACGCAGTATTTT. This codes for CASTKQPGLADNTDTQYF.

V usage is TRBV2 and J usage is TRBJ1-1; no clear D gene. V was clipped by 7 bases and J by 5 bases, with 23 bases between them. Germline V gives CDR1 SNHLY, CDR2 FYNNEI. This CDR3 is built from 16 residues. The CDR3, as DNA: TGTGCCAGCATAAGGATGAGGGTTGGAGGAGGGACTGAAGCTTTCTTT. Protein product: CASIRMRVGGGTEAFF.

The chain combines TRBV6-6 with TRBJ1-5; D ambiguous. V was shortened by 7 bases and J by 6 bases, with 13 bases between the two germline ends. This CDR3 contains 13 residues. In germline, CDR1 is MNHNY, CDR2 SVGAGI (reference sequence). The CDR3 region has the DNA TGTGCCAGCACTCAGGCCGTTATTCAGCCCCAGCATTTT. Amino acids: CASTQAVIQPQHF.

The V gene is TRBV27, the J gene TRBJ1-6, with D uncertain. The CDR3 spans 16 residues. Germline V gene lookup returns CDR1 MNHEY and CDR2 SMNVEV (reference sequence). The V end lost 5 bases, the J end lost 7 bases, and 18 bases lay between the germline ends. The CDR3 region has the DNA TGTGCCAGCAGTCTGAGGCTTGGGAGTCCCAATTCACCCCTCCACTTT. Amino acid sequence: CASSLRLGSPNSPLHF.

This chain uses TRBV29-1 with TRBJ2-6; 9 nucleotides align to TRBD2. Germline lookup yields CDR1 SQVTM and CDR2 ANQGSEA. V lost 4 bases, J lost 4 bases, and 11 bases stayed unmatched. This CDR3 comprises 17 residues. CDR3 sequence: CSVVIGGGVPGANVLTF. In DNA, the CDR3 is TGCAGCGTTGTCATCGGCGGGGGGGTGCCCGGGGCCAACGTCCTGACTTTC.

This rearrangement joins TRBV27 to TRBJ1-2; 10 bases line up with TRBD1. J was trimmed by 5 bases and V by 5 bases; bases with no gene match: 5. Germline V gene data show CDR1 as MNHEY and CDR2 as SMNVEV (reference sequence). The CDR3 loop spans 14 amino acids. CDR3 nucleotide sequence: TGTGCCAGCAGTCGGGACAGGGGAGGGTATGGCTACACCTTC. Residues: CASSRDRGGYGYTF.

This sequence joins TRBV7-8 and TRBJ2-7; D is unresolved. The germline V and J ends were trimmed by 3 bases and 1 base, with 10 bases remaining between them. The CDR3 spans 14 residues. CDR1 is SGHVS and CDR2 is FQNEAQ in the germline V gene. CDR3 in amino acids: CASSFGRQSYEQYF. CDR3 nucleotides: TGTGCCAGCAGCTTCGGTCGGCAGTCCTACGAGCAGTACTTC.

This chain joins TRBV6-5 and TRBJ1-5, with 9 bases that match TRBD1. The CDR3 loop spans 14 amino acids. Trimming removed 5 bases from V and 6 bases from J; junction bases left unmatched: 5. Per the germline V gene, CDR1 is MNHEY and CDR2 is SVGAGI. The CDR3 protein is CASSQGQGGQPQHF. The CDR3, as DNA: TGTGCCAGCAGTCAGGGACAGGGAGGTCAGCCCCAGCATTTT.

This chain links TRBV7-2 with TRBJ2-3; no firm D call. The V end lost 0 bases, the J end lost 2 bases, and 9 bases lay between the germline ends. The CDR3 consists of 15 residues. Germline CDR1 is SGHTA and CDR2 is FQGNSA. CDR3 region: CASSLAWQSTDTQYF. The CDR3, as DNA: TGTGCCAGCAGCTTAGCGTGGCAGTCCACAGATACGCAGTATTTT.